The 28 T cell receptor beta chains reported below all come from one sample, sequenced in a study of OX40 agonist ivuxolimab in advanced cancers. The protocol was immunoSEQ multiplex PCR, while the TCRdb copy is restricted to in-frame clones and leaves out a portion. The repertoire holds about 80,000 clones, with around nine tenths as singletons. Sample: CD4+ or CD8+ T cells sorted from blood, taken in a trial of the OX40 agonist ivuxolimab. The source is an adult with an advanced solid tumor such as melanoma, head and neck, liver or kidney cancer.

V usage is TRBV5-1 and J usage is TRBJ2-3; 10 bases are shared with TRBD2. Unmatched junction bases numbered 9, after V lost 5 bases and J lost 3 bases. This CDR3 region has 16 residues. Germline-derived CDR1 and CDR2 are SGHRS and YFSETQ. CDR3 sequence: CASSRSGRAGTDTQYF. In DNA, the CDR3 is TGCGCCAGCAGTCGAAGCGGGAGGGCCGGGACAGATACGCAGTATTTT.

The rearrangement links TRBV6-6 to TRBJ1-5; TRBD1 aligns across 9 bases. The germline V gene encodes CDR1 MNHNY and CDR2 SVGAGI (reference sequence). With V trimmed by 6 bases and J by 3 bases, 6 bases remained unmatched. There are 15 residues in the CDR3. The CDR3 reads CASSPGTGYNQPQHF. Here the CDR3 DNA reads TGTGCCAGCAGCCCCGGGACAGGGTACAATCAGCCCCAGCATTTT.

The chain uses TRBV28 and TRBJ1-5, with D unresolved. The ends were cut back, 6 bases at V and 3 bases at J, with 15 bases in the middle. From germline, CDR1 is MDHEN and CDR2 SYDVKM. This CDR3 contains 15 residues. The CDR3 DNA follows: TGTGCCAGCAGCCGTGGATGGTTTGTCAATCAGCCCCAGCATTTT. The encoded protein is CASSRGWFVNQPQHF.

The V gene is TRBV2, the J gene TRBJ2-1, with D possibly being TRBD1 or TRBD2 (5 bases each). Germline V gene sequence: CDR1 SNHLY, CDR2 FYNNEI. V was cut by 6 bases and J by 7 bases, with 13 bases left in between. This CDR3 contains 13 residues. This chain's CDR3 is CASSLYGGNEQFF. CDR3 nucleotides: TGTGCCAGCAGCCTTTATGGGGGTAATGAGCAGTTCTTC. Looking up the rest from reference TRBV2 and TRBJ2-1 gives the full variable domain: EPEVTQTPSHQVTQMGQEVILRCVPISNHLYFYWYRQILGQKVEFLVSFYNNEISEKSEIFDDQFSVERPDGSNFTLKIRSTKLEDSAMYFCASSLYGGNEQFFGPGTRLTVL.

The genes are TRBV4-3 and TRBJ2-5, with 8 bases aligning to TRBD1. The CDR3 contains 15 residues. V gave up 2 bases and J gave up 4 bases; unmatched junction bases: 6. From germline, CDR1 is LGHNA and CDR2 YSLEER. The CDR3 is CASSQLNTGGETQYF. In DNA form, the CDR3 reads TGCGCCAGCAGCCAACTTAACACAGGGGGAGAGACCCAGTACTTC.

The J gene is TRBJ1-3, the V gene TRBV29-1; D gene ambiguous. From germline, CDR1 is SQVTM and CDR2 ANQGSEA. V shed 3 bases and J shed 3 bases, with 9 bases lying between them. The CDR3 runs 13 residues. DNA of the CDR3: TGCAGCGTTGAGTACGGGATTGGAAACACCATATATTTT. Amino acids: CSVEYGIGNTIYF.

This rearrangement joins TRBV27 to TRBJ2-7, with D perhaps TRBD1 or TRBD2 (5 bases each). This CDR3 region has 17 residues. Germline values: CDR1 MNHEY, CDR2 SMNVEV (reference sequence). V shed 8 bases and J shed 2 bases, with 25 bases lying between them. The CDR3 here is CASSLTPGQMGTYEQYF. CDR3 DNA sequence: TGTGCCAGCTCTCTCACTCCGGGGCAGATGGGTACCTACGAGCAGTACTTC.

There are a few counts of this clone. The rearrangement joins TRBV6-6 to TRBJ2-7; D is tentatively TRBD1 or TRBD2 (5 bases each). V shed 5 bases and J shed 6 bases, with 17 bases lying between them. This CDR3 is 14 amino acids long. CDR1 is MNHNY and CDR2 is SVGAGI in the germline V gene (reference sequence). The CDR3 coding sequence is TGTGCCAGCAGTGGGGAGTTGGGGGTTTCCGAGCAGTACTTC. Translation: CASSGELGVSEQYF.

The chain has TRBV6-5 and TRBJ2-7; D ambiguous. Germline V gene sequence: CDR1 MNHEY, CDR2 SVGAGI. The CDR3 sequence is 13 residues long. The V and J ends lost 2 bases and 3 bases respectively, with 8 bases between them. The CDR3 coding sequence is TGTGCCAGCAGTTACGCGGAAGTCTACGAGCAGTACTTC. Amino acids: CASSYAEVYEQYF.

The chain combines TRBV7-2 with TRBJ2-3; the D gene is possibly TRBD2 (6 bases). With 1 base removed from V and 0 bases from J, the gap between germline ends came to 8 bases. Germline CDR1 is SGHTA and CDR2 is FQGNSA. The CDR3 runs to 15 residues. The DNA of the CDR3 is TGTGCCAGCAGCTTAGTCGGGGGTAGCACAGATACGCAGTATTTT. It translates to CASSLVGGSTDTQYF.

This clone showed up just a few times. The chain links TRBV2 to TRBJ2-5; D not certain. CDR1 SNHLY and CDR2 FYNNEI come from the germline V gene. The length of the CDR3 is 14 residues. Trimming stripped 5 bases from V and 3 bases from J, with 13 bases between. The CDR3 DNA reads as TGTGCCAGCAGTCGATACGGCGCTAAAGAGACCCAGTACTTC. Encoded protein: CASSRYGAKETQYF.

The chain recombines TRBV28 with TRBJ2-7; the D gene is possibly TRBD1 (6 bases). The length of the CDR3 is 15 residues. V was shortened by 5 bases and J by 3 bases, with 17 bases between the two germline ends. Germline CDR1 reads MDHEN; CDR2 reads SYDVKM. The CDR3 nucleotides are TGTGCCAGCAGTCGGTACCGGGACACAATCTACGAGCAGTACTTC. Its translation is CASSRYRDTIYEQYF.

The table lists this clone with a few counts. The chain recombines TRBV9 with TRBJ1-3; D is unclear. Looked up from germline, CDR1 is SGDLS and CDR2 is YYNGEE. V gave up 2 bases and J gave up 4 bases, with 7 bases separating them. This CDR3 is 13 amino acids long. CDR3 coding DNA: TGTGCCAGCAGCGTCCCCGGAGGAAACACCATATATTTT. Protein: CASSVPGGNTIYF.

The chain carries TRBV19 and TRBJ2-2; 10 bases are a match to TRBD2. CDR1 is LNHDA, CDR2 SQIVND, per germline (reference sequence). Trimming cost V 5 bases and J 4 bases; bases outside gene matches: 1. This CDR3 is 14 amino acids long. CDR3 in amino acids: CASSWTSGTGELFF. The CDR3 coding sequence is TGTGCCAGTAGTTGGACTAGCGGCACCGGGGAGCTGTTTTTT.

The genes are TRBV5-4 and TRBJ2-3; no definite D call. CDR3 length: 12 amino acids. Germline loops: CDR1 SGHNT, CDR2 YYREEE (reference sequence). Trimming shortened V by 5 bases and J by 2 bases, and 6 bases separated the two germline ends. The CDR3 DNA reads TGTGCCAGCAGTCAGGTCACAGATACGCAGTATTTT. It specifies CASSQVTDTQYF.

J is TRBJ1-3 and V is TRBV11-1; D remains ambiguous. Per germline, CDR1 SGHAT and CDR2 FQDESV (reference sequence). CDR3 length: 15 amino acids. V lost 3 bases, J lost 0 bases, and 9 bases lay in between. The CDR3 sequence: CASSFGRSSGNTIYF. The CDR3 DNA sequence: TGTGCCAGCAGCTTCGGCAGGAGCTCTGGAAACACCATATATTTT.

This chain uses TRBV5-5 with TRBJ1-2, with a possible D match to TRBD1 (5 bases). V dropped 4 bases and J dropped 5 bases, with 9 bases sitting between them. The CDR3 contains 12 residues. Germline lookup yields CDR1 SGHKS and CDR2 YYEKEE (reference sequence). The CDR3 protein is CASSHDSYGYTF. Written as DNA, the CDR3 is TGTGCCAGCAGCCACGACAGTTATGGCTACACCTTC. The full variable domain, in which reference TRBV5-5 and TRBJ1-2 provide the parts outside the CDR3, is DAGVTQSPTHLIKTRGQQVTLRCSPISGHKSVSWYQQVLGQGPQFIFQYYEKEERGRGNFPDRFSARQFPNYSSELNVNALLLGDSALYLCASSHDSYGYTFGSGTRLTVV.

The chain recombines TRBV10-3 with TRBJ1-1; D is undetermined. Trimming stripped 11 bases from V and 4 bases from J, with 17 bases between. Germline-derived CDR1 and CDR2 are ENHRY and SYGVKD. The CDR3 consists of 13 residues. The CDR3 here is CASRGGPGTEAFF. Here the CDR3 DNA reads TGTGCCTCCAGAGGTGGGCCGGGCACTGAAGCTTTCTTT.

CDR3 nucleotide sequence: TGTGCCAGCAGCTTACCCGGGACTAGCGGGAGGTTATGGAATGAGCAGTTCTTC. It translates to CASSLPGTSGRLWNEQFF. The chain recombines TRBV28 with TRBJ2-1; 15 nucleotides align to TRBD2. Germline-derived CDR1 and CDR2 are MDHEN and SYDVKM. The CDR3 has 18 amino acids. V shed 6 bases and J 7 bases; nucleotides not matched to a gene: 13.

This sequence joins TRBV7-4 and TRBJ1-5; tentatively, D is TRBD1 (6 bases). This CDR3 contains 13 residues. CDR1 and CDR2 from the germline V gene are SGHVT and SQSDAQ. V lost 3 bases, J lost 7 bases, and 10 bases lay in between. The CDR3: CASSLVRGQPQHF. The CDR3, as DNA: TGTGCCAGCAGCTTGGTCAGGGGCCAGCCCCAGCATTTT. Variable domain in full (rest from reference TRBV7-4 and TRBJ1-5): GAGVSQSPRYKVAKRGRDVALRCDSISGHVTLYWYRQTLGQGSEVLTYSQSDAQRDKSGRPSGRFSAERPERSVSTLKIQRTEQGDSAVYLCASSLVRGQPQHFGDGTRLSIL.

The chain joins TRBV18 to TRBJ1-1; D is unclear. Germline V lookup: CDR1 KGHSH, CDR2 LQKENI. The CDR3 extends over 13 amino acids. V lost 3 bases to trimming and J lost 1 base, with 6 bases between them. The CDR3 loop is CASSPPGNTEAFF. The CDR3 coding sequence is TGTGCCAGCTCACCTCCAGGGAACACTGAAGCTTTCTTT.

This chain uses TRBV10-1 with TRBJ1-2, with a weak D call TRBD1 (5 bases). CDR3 length: 9 amino acids. The germline V gene encodes CDR1 WNHNN and CDR2 SYGVQD (reference sequence). The DNA of the CDR3 is TGCGGGGGGGACTATGGCTACACCTTC. It encodes CGGDYGYTF.

The chain carries TRBV6-1 and TRBJ2-3, with 7 bases matching TRBD1. The CDR3 is 15 amino acids. Germline V gene sequence: CDR1 MNHNS, CDR2 SASEGT. V lost 6 bases to trimming and J lost 2 bases; unmatched junction nucleotides: 8. This CDR3 reads CASSLQGWDTDTQYF. In nucleotides, the CDR3 is TGTGCCAGCAGCTTACAGGGGTGGGACACAGATACGCAGTATTTT.

This chain links TRBV30 with TRBJ2-7; weak D call: TRBD2 (5 bases). The CDR3 consists of 11 residues. Trimming took 2 bases from V and 7 from J, leaving 9 bases between them. Germline CDR1 and CDR2: GTSNPN and SVGIG (reference sequence). The CDR3 DNA is TGTGCCTGGAGTCTGGGCGGGGAGCAGTACTTC. It codes for CAWSLGGEQYF.

J is TRBJ2-7 and V is TRBV5-5; 8 positions match TRBD2. CDR3 length equals 15 residues. Trimming removed 0 bases from V and 7 bases from J; junction bases left unmatched: 9. From germline, CDR1 is SGHKS and CDR2 YYEKEE (reference sequence). CDR3 sequence reads: CASSLVAGPAGEQYF. Here the CDR3 DNA reads TGTGCCAGCAGCTTGGTAGCGGGGCCGGCAGGGGAGCAGTACTTC.

The rearrangement links TRBV11-2 to TRBJ1-4; D not certain. The CDR3 is 14 amino acids. Germline CDR1 reads SGHAT; CDR2 reads FQNNGV. V was trimmed by 5 bases and J by 0 bases, leaving 7 bases between them. The CDR3 DNA sequence: TGTGCCAGCAGCCCAGGATCAACTAATGAAAAACTGTTTTTT. It translates to CASSPGSTNEKLFF.

The chain carries TRBV19 and TRBJ1-5, with TRBD1 identical over 7 bases. The junction had 13 bases not matched to a gene; V was cut back by 7 bases and J by 7 bases. There are 15 residues in the CDR3. In germline, CDR1 is LNHDA, CDR2 SQIVND (reference sequence). This chain's CDR3 is CASKSLDRESQPQHF. CDR3 sequence (DNA): TGTGCCAGTAAGTCCCTTGACAGGGAGTCGCAGCCCCAGCATTTT.

As DNA, the CDR3 is TGTGCCTGGAGTGGAACTTTAGGGGGCAAACCCCAGCCCCAGCATTTT. Translation gives CAWSGTLGGKPQPQHF. The chain links TRBV30 to TRBJ1-5; TRBD1 matches 7 bases. The CDR3 runs to 16 residues. Germline V gene lookup returns CDR1 GTSNPN and CDR2 SVGIG (reference sequence). V trimming: 1 base; J trimming: 7 bases; junction bases outside the gene matches: 13.